The entry below gives a single T cell receptor beta chain sequence along with its context. Then a second PCR, running about 6 to 12 cycles, was carried out with a sample-barcoded 5' primer and a J-beta primer mix. TCRdb used MiXCR to reprocess the 5' RACE reads, holding one entry per CDR3 protein. The table has hundreds of thousands of distinct CDR3 sequences, about 48% seen once. The data originate from a study of blood T cells in healthy people across ages. Trimming removed 3 bases from V and 2 bases from J, with 13 bases in between. CDR1 and CDR2 from the germline V gene are MNHNS and SASEGT. The length of the CDR3 is 15 residues.

This sequence originates from a young man in good health. The sample was blood. V usage is TRBV6-1 and J usage is TRBJ2-5; D unclear. CDR3: CASSDPGLPQETQYF. CDR3 DNA: TGTGCCAGCAGTGACCCCGGCCTACCACAAGAGACCCAGTACTTC.